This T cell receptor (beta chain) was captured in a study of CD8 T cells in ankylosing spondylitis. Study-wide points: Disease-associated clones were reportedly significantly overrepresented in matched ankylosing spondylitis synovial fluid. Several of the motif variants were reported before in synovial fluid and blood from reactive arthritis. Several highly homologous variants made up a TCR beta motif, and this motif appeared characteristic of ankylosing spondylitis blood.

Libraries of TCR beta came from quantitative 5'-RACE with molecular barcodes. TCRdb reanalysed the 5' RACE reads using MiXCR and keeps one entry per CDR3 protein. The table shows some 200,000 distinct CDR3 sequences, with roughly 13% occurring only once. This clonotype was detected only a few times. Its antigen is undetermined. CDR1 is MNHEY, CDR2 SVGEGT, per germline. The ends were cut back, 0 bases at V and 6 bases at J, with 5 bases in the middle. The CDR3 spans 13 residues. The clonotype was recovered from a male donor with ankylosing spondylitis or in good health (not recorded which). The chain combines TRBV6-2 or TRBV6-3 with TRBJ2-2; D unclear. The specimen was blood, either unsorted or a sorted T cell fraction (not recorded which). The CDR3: CASSYSRAGELFF. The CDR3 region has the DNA TGTGCCAGCAGTTACTCTAGGGCCGGGGAGCTGTTTTTT.